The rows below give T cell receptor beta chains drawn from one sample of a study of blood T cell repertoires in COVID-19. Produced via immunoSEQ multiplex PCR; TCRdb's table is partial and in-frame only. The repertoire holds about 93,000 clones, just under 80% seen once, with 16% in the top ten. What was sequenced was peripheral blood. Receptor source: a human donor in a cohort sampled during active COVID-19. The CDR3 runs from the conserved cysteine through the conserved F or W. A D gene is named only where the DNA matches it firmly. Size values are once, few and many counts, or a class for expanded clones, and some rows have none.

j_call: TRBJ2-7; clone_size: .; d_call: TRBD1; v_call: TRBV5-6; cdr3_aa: CASSYDRAYVEQYF; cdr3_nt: TGTGCCAGCAGCTACGACAGGGCTTACGTCGAGCAGTACTTC
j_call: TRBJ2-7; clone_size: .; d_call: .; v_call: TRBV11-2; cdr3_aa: CASSFGQRFSYEQYF; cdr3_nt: TGTGCCAGCAGCTTTGGACAGCGGTTTTCCTACGAGCAGTACTTC
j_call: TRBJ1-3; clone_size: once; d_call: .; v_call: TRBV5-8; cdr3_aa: CASSLAGLGNTIYF; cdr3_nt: TGTGCCAGCAGCTTGGCGGGTCTCGGAAACACCATATATTTT
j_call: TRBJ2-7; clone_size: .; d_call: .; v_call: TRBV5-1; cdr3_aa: CASSVDSPLYEQYF; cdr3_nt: TGCGCCAGCAGCGTGGACAGCCCCCTCTACGAGCAGTACTTC
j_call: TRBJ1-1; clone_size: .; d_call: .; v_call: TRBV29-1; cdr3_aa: CSAGHTEAFF; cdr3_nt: TGCAGCGCTGGGCACACTGAAGCTTTCTTT
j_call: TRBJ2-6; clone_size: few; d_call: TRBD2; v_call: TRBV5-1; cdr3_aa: CATRDYPFSGANVLTF; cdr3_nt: TGCGCCACTCGGGACTACCCCTTCTCTGGGGCCAACGTCCTGACTTTC
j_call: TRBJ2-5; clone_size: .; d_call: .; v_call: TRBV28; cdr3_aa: CASSFVGGPETQYF; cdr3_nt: TGTGCCAGCAGTTTTGTGGGGGGTCCAGAGACCCAGTACTTC
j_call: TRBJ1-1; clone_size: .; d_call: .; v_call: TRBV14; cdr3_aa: CASSREGSTEAFF; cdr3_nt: TGTGCCAGCAGCCGAGAAGGGAGCACTGAAGCTTTCTTT
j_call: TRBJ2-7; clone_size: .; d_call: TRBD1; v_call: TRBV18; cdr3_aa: CASSPRSKTGPHEQYF; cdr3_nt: TGTGCCAGCTCACCACGCTCAAAGACAGGGCCCCACGAGCAGTACTTC
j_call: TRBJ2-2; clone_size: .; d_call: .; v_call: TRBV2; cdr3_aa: CASTSSGSNTGELFF; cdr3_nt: TGTGCCAGCACCTCCTCGGGTTCTAACACCGGGGAGCTGTTTTTT
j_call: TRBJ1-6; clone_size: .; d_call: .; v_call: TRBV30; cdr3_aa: CAWSVGHRNSPLHF; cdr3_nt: TGTGCCTGGAGTGTGGGGCATCGGAATTCACCCCTCCACTTT
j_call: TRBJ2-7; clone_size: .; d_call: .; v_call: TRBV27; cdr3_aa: CASSPDRIFSYEQYF; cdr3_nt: TGTGCCAGCAGTCCAGACAGGATTTTCTCCTACGAGCAGTACTTC
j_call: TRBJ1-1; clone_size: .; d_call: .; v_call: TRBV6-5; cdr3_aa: CASSRQVNTEAFF; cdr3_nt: TGTGCCAGCAGTCGACAGGTGAACACTGAAGCTTTCTTT
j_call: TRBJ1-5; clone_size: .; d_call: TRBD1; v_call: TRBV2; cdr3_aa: CASSSEQGARQPQHF; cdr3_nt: TGTGCCAGCAGTAGCGAACAGGGGGCACGCCAGCCCCAGCATTTT
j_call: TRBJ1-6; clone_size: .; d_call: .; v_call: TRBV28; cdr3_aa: CASSTYDGGSNSPLHF; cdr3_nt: TGTGCCAGCAGCACGTATGATGGGGGGAGTAATTCACCCCTCCACTTT
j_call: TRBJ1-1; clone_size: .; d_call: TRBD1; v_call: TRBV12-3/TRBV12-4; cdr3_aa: CASRADRGAEAFF; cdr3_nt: TGTGCCAGCAGGGCGGACAGGGGCGCTGAAGCTTTCTTT
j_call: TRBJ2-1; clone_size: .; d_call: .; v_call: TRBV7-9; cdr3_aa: CASSLTSPAPNEQFF; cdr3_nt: TGTGCCAGCAGCTTAACTAGCCCCGCGCCGAATGAGCAGTTCTTC
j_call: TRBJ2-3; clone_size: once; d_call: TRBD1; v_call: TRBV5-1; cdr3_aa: CASSLRTGGGTDTQYF; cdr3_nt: TGCGCCAGCAGCCTAAGGACAGGGGGCGGGACAGATACGCAGTATTTT
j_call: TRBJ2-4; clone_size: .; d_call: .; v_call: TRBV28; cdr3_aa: CASSLSKQGGPKNIQYF; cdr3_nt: TGTGCCAGCAGTTTAAGCAAGCAGGGCGGTCCCAAAAACATTCAGTACTTC
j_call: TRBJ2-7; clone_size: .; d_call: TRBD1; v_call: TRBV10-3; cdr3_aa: CAIRTGTGGNYEQYF; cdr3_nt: TGTGCCATCAGAACAGGGACAGGGGGCAATTACGAGCAGTACTTC
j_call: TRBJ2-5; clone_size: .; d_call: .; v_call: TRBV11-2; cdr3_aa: CASSLEAYQETQYF; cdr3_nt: TGTGCCAGCAGCTTAGAAGCGTACCAAGAGACCCAGTACTTC
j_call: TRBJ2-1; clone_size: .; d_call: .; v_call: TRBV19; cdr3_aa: CASSPQDSSYNEQFF; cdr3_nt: TGTGCCAGTAGTCCCCAAGACAGCTCCTACAATGAGCAGTTCTTC
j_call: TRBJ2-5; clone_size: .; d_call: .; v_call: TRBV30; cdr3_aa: CAWARTPQETQYF; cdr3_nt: TGTGCCTGGGCTCGGACTCCTCAAGAGACCCAGTACTTC
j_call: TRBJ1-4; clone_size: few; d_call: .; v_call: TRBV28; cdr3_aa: CASSPRPGIFNEKLFF; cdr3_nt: TGTGCCAGCAGTCCGCGACCCGGGATATTCAATGAAAAACTGTTTTTT
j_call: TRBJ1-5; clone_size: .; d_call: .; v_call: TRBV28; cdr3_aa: CASSFSGAVQPQHF; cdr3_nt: TGTGCCAGCAGTTTTTCAGGGGCGGTTCAGCCCCAGCATTTT
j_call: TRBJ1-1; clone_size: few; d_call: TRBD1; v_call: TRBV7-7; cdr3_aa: CASSNRDRSDTEAFF; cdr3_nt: TGTGCTAGCAGCAACCGGGACAGGTCGGACACTGAAGCTTTCTTT
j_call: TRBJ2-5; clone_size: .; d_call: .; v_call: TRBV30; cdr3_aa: CAWSAMRQETQYF; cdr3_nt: TGTGCCTGGAGTGCAATGCGGCAAGAGACCCAGTACTTC
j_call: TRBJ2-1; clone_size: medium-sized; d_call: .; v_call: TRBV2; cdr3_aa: CASKGHPYNEQFF; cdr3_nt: TGTGCCAGCAAGGGGCATCCCTACAATGAGCAGTTCTTC
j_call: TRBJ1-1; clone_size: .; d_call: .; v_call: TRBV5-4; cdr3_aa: CASSLRGLFTEAFF; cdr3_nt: TGTGCCAGCAGCTTGCGAGGGCTTTTCACTGAAGCTTTCTTT
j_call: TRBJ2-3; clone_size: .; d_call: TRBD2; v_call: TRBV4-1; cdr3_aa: CASSQGTAGVTDTQYF; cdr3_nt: TGCGCCAGCAGCCAAGGGACGGCGGGGGTTACAGATACGCAGTATTTT
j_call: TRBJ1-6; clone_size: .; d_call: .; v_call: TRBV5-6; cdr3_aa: CASSFFGVSYNSPLHF; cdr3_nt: TGTGCCAGCAGCTTTTTCGGAGTCTCCTATAATTCACCCCTCCACTTT
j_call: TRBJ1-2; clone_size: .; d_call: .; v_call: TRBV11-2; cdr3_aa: CASSLGSRGGYTF; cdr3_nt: TGTGCCAGCAGCTTAGGAAGCAGGGGCGGCTACACCTTC
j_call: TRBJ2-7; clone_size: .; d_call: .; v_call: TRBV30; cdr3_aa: CAWSKDTVYEQYF; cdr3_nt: TGTGCCTGGAGTAAGGACACGGTCTACGAGCAGTACTTC
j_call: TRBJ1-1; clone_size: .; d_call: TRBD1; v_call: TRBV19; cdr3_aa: CASIGQGGRMNTEAFF; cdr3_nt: TGTGCCAGTATTGGACAGGGGGGAAGGATGAACACTGAAGCTTTCTTT
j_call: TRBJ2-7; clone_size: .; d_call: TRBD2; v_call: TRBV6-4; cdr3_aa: CASSKLAGSPEQYF; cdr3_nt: TGTGCCAGCAGTAAACTAGCGGGGTCCCCCGAGCAGTACTTC
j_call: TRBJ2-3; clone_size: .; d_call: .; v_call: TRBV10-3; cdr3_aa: CAISENADTQYF; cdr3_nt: TGTGCCATCAGTGAGAATGCGGATACGCAGTATTTT
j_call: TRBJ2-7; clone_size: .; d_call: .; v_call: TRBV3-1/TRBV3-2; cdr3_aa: CASSQDPRGTYEQYF; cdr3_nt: TGTGCCAGCAGCCAAGATCCGAGGGGGACCTACGAGCAGTACTTC
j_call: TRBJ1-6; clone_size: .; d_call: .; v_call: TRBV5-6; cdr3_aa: CASSLRRRENSPLHF; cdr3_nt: TGTGCCAGCAGCTTGAGAAGACGGGAGAATTCACCCCTCCACTTT
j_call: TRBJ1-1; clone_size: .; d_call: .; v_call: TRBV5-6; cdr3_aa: CASSFDRRGEAFF; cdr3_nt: TGTGCCAGCAGCTTCGACAGACGTGGTGAAGCTTTCTTT
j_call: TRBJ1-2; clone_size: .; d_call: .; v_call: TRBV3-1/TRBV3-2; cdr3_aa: CASSQGATANYGYTF; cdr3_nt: TGTGCCAGCAGCCAAGGAGCTACAGCTAACTATGGCTACACCTTC
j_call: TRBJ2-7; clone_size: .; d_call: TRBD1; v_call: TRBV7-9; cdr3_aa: CASGKTGGSYEQYF; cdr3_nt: TGTGCCAGCGGGAAGACAGGGGGGTCCTACGAGCAGTACTTC
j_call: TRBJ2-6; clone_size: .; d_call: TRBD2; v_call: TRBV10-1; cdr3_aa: CASSEAGGVGGANVLTF; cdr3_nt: TGCGCCAGCAGTGAGGCGGGGGGCGTCGGTGGGGCCAACGTCCTGACTTTC
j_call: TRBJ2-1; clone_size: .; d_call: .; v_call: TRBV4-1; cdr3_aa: CASSRYGQGVNEQFF; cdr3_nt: TGCGCCAGCAGCCGCTACGGGCAGGGTGTCAATGAGCAGTTCTTC
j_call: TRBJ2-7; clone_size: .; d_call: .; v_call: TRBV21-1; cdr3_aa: CASSETVIDSYEQYF; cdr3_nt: TGTGCCAGCAGCGAAACAGTGATAGACTCCTACGAGCAGTACTTC
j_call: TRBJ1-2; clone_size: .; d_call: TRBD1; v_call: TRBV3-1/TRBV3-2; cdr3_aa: CASSQLADRGGYTF; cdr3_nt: TGTGCCAGCAGCCAACTTGCGGACAGGGGTGGCTACACCTTC